The clone carrying this T cell receptor (beta chain) was observed once. V gave up 8 bases and J gave up 1 base; unmatched junction bases: 4. In germline, CDR1 is MNHNY, CDR2 SVGAGI (reference sequence). The CDR3 runs 15 residues. Sequencing was performed with immunoSEQ multiplex PCR; in TCRdb, only in-frame clones are kept and a portion is missing. The table lists 100,000 to 150,000 clones, roughly 80% of them singletons, with approximately 1.8% in the top ten. These data originate in a study of blood T cell repertoires in COVID-19. This chain uses TRBV6-6 with TRBJ2-2; 10 bases align to TRBD2. This TCR was recovered from a man between 65 and 85 years old with acute or convalescent COVID-19. Sample: peripheral blood. The CDR3 sequence: CASSIAGGNTGELFF. The CDR3 DNA sequence: TGTGCCAGCTCGATAGCGGGGGGGAACACCGGGGAGCTGTTTTTT.